This T cell receptor (beta chain) was sequenced in a study of cytomegalovirus exposure and HLA in healthy donors (dated by TCRdb to the late 2010s). Regarding the study in general: In an earlier analysis of 587 of the donors, about 260 Gb of sequence data and 90 million to 130 million unique TCR beta sequences from 180 million or so T cells were reported. Roughly 320 gigabases of sequencing data and tens of millions of unique TCR sequences made up an early release that covered under 750 HLA-typed donors. Of the 350 to 400 genotyped donors, about 80% fell in the genetic ancestry cluster associated with self-reported Caucasian donors. The aim of the study was to test whether cataloging public T cell receptors could identify signatures of past pathogen exposure. The study used immunosequencing to profile the T cell repertoires of more than 650 subjects and linked those repertoires to cytomegalovirus serostatus. Besides the first cohort of about 730 subjects, a separate validation cohort made up of 90 to 150 different subjects was used. To predict cytomegalovirus infection status, the study combined high-throughput TCR immunosequencing, statistical association of individual TCRs with disease status, and machine learning. A later analysis re-analyzed previously published TCR beta repertoires from about 600 donors and added high-resolution HLA genotyping to study TCR occurrence patterns. The later analysis used no new phenotypic data to find candidate immune exposures, relying instead on TCR beta sequences and their occurrence across donors. An earlier analysis of about 620 of the donors applied high-throughput TCR beta sequencing to assess whether each TCR beta V gene segment acted as functional or pseudogenic. Donor age, sex, ethnicity and CMV serostatus were compiled alongside the repertoire data. In a later genetic analysis, genome-wide SNP genotypes for about 65% of the 666 donors were used, and that subset was treated as a discovery cohort. All discovery cohort repertoires had been generated using a single sequencing platform. Both class I and class II loci were covered by HLA typing, at four-digit resolution. Typing coverage varied by locus: about 629-630 donors for A, B, C, DRB1 and DQB1; approximately 560 for DQA1; around 610 for DPA1; 450 to 480 for DPB1. A handful of DR-DQ haplotypes were treated as single units for association and clustering because of strong linkage in the cohort. Among over 350 genotyped donors of the cohort, an average of around 240,000 unique TCR beta nucleotide sequences were sequenced per donor, 15% to 20% of them non-productive. On the study overall, not on this receptor specifically: Most CMV-associated TCR beta chains appeared to be HLA-restricted in a later analysis, and the HLA associations seemed to be driven largely by CMV exposure. In both the original and validation cohorts, the classifier was reported to diagnose cytomegalovirus status with high specificity and sensitivity. Several of the top co-occurrence clusters appeared to be linked to parvovirus B19, influenza, CMV and Epstein-Barr virus, according to a later analysis. Sequencing depth was assumed to be roughly uniform across donors in the presence/absence analyses, though that assumption may not hold. Correlated functional status among segregating V segments might be attributable to linkage disequilibrium, but an unknown experimental factor could not be ruled out. In vitro tests confirmed that a few of the cytomegalovirus-associated TCR beta chains recognize cytomegalovirus antigens. Immune exposure information for the cohort was limited to CMV serostatus. According to the authors, the approach could potentially be generalized to other disease states and immunological phenotypes. A further reported finding was that TCR beta sequences accurately predicted the HLA-A and HLA-B alleles for most subjects in the first cohort. Most TCR sequences were observed very rarely across donors, whereas some public TCRs were present in many individuals. A cluster of highly shared sequence variants was judged likely to represent a technical artifact of the sequencing pipeline. V-gene and J-gene trimming of TCR beta chains was associated with a missense DCLRE1C variant in a later genetic analysis, and the association was replicated in an independent cohort. In a later analysis, HLA-associated TCR beta chains showed more clonal expansion and lower generation probabilities than non-associated chains that were equally common. Because counts were too low, 15 or so rarely observed V segments, including chromosome 9 orphons, were excluded from the earlier analysis of around 590 of the donors. In a later analysis, TCR association rates were found to vary across HLA loci, with the most associated TCRs seen for DRB1 alleles and the fewest for HLA-C alleles. The cohort was sequenced for TCR beta chains only, and without alpha or paired-chain data the features that could be detected were limited. At a false discovery rate of 0.05, a later analysis linked under 20,000 TCR beta sequences to specific HLA alleles. Because HLA typing was unavailable for some donors at each locus, only the typed subset was used in association tests. According to a later genetic analysis, donors in an Asian-associated ancestry cluster had fewer N-insertions in productive TCRs than the approximately 710-donor mean. In an earlier analysis of around 600 of the donors, most TCR beta V segments were observed in productive rearrangements about 90% or about 30% of the time, broadly matching IMGT annotations. Some IMGT-functional V segments, including TRBV6-2 and TRBV6-3, could not be distinguished by the 87-base-pair reads and were therefore excluded. Strong co-occurrence of HLA alleles, especially DR and DQ, made assigning TCR associations to individual alleles difficult. In the study, some 180 TCR beta chains were listed as associated with cytomegalovirus.

The cohort was made up of about 670 healthy bone marrow donors. Cohort members were all nominally healthy when sampled, although unrecorded immune exposures were likely present. The donor tested CMV seronegative and was one of the 352 seronegative cohort members. A peripheral blood sample was collected from each donor, and TCR beta sequencing was performed on peripheral blood mononuclear cells. The Qiagen DNeasy Blood Extraction Kit was used to extract genomic DNA from the blood cell samples. Libraries came from the immunoSEQ multiplex PCR assay. For the multiplex PCR, a mixture combining 60 forward primers for TCR Vbeta segments and 13 reverse primers for TCR Jbeta segments was used. A multiplex PCR assay on genomic DNA amplified the CDR3 region of rearranged TCR beta genes. On the Illumina HiSeq System, the amplified TCR beta libraries were sequenced as 87-base-pair reads. In the paper's pipeline: A later analysis tallied roughly 78 million unique TCR beta chains across the 640 or so repertoires, and some 10 million of those chains were shared by two or more donors. Raw reads were error-corrected and collapsed into unique sequences with a nearest-neighbor algorithm that merged closely related sequences to remove PCR and sequencing errors. CDR3 sequences were aligned to IMGT reference sequences to assign V, D and J gene segments. For a sequence to be retained, a match of at least six nucleotides to both a V gene segment and a J gene segment was required. Rearrangements were classified as productive when the CDR3 lacked stop codons and remained in frame with V and J, and all other rearrangements were classified as non-productive. Following IMGT convention, CDR3 was defined as the stretch from the second conserved V-encoded cysteine to the conserved J-encoded phenylalanine. The earlier analysis of some 540 of the donors excluded any sequence lacking an unambiguous match to a single V gene segment. An earlier analysis of over 450 of the donors classified V segments as functional when productive rearrangements were above 56.7% and as segregating when the standard deviation between donors was above 5%. A statistical classification framework was built for diagnosing cytomegalovirus status from the catalog of TCR beta chain sequences. V and J gene assignment, in a later analysis, came from comparing TCR nucleotide sequences with IMGT/GENE-DB human TR gene sequences. The TCRdist pipeline was used in a later analysis to assign CDR3 sequences and most-parsimonious VDJ recombination scenarios. In a later analysis, each TCR beta chain was defined by its CDR3 amino acid sequence together with its V-gene family, and reads lacking a unique V-gene family were excluded. A later analysis removed over 500 highly shared, low-generation-probability nucleotide sequences to deal with suspected cross-contamination and a sequencing artifact. A later analysis calculated a clonal expansion index for each public chain from normalized within-repertoire ranks of inferred template counts. In a later analysis, generation probabilities were computed with a VDJ recombination model fitted to out-of-frame rearrangements, and the resulting probabilities were checked against IGoR. A later analysis scored TCR-TCR, TCR-HLA and TCR-CMV co-occurrence with hypergeometric tests, applying a repertoire-size bias correction to TCR pairs. A later analysis estimated false discovery rates by permuting HLA or CMV assignments 20 times. In a later analysis, co-occurring TCRs were grouped using DBSCAN, and TCRdist sequence similarity was added for clustering within HLA-allele-positive subsets. For co-occurrence clustering, repertoires with fewer than 30,000 or more than 120,000 public chains were excluded, along with four or five repertoires with anomalous nucleotide sharing. TCRdb's version of the immuneACCESS table is confined to in-frame rearrangements and falls short of the full clone set. An unresolved V gene accounts for under half of the shortfall where checked; the remainder is of unknown origin. V and J calls and clone size are as listed in that table; D and trimming were resolved from the DNA. Within this sample are over 100,000 clones, with 66% of them counted one time only. Of the sample, 1.5% is held by the ten largest clones.

Comments on this clone: Its antigen remains undetermined. No clone much larger than this one lies a single base away; base qualities are absent.

CDR1 and CDR2, per the germline V gene, are SGHTS and YDEGEE. V is reduced by 0 bases and J by 5 bases, leaving a spacing of 14 bases between them. From the cysteine through the phenylalanine, the CDR3 covers 15 amino acids. The entry retains the CDR3 DNA only, 45 bases that are in frame from base 1. The sequence links TRBV5-8 to TRBJ2-5, with a weak D call of TRBD2 (7 bases match). The sample consisted of PBMCs. The receptor was derived from a man aged 18 to 35 in good health and CMV-seronegative. The DNA sequence is TGTGCCAGCAGCTTGGTACGGCGGGGGCGGGAGACCCAGTACTTC. Its product reads: CASSLVRRGRETQYF.